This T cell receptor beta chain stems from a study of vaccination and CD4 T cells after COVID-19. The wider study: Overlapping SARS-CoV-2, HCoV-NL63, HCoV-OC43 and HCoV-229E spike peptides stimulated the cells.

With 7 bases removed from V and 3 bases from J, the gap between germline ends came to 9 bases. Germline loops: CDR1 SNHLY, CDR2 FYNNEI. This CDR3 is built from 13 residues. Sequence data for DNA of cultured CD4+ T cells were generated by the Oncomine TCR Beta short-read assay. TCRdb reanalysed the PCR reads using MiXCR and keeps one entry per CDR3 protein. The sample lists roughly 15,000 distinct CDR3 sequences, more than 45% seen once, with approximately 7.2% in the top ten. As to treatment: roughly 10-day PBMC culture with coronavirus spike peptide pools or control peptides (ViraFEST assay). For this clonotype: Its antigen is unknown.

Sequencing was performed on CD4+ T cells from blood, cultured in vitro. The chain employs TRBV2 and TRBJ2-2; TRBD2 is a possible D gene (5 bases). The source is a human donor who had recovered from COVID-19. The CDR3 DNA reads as TGTGCCAGCATTTACGGGGACACCGGGGAGCTGTTTTTT. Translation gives CASIYGDTGELFF. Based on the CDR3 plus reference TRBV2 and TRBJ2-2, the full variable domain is EPEVTQTPSHQVTQMGQEVILRCVPISNHLYFYWYRQILGQKVEFLVSFYNNEISEKSEIFDDQFSVERPDGSNFTLKIRSTKLEDSAMYFCASIYGDTGELFFGEGSRLTVL.